This TCR beta chain was recovered during a study of sequential checkpoint blockade in melanoma. There are 15 residues in the CDR3. Germline V gene lookup returns CDR1 MNHEY and CDR2 SVGAGI. Trimming stripped 4 bases from V and 6 bases from J, with 16 bases between. Treatment described: randomized to nivolumab then ipilimumab (arm A) or the reverse (arm B). The table came from immunoSEQ multiplex PCR; TCRdb's copy has only in-frame clones and leaves some out. The sample includes some 9,400 clones, roughly 77% seen only once; the top ten take approximately 25%. This clonotype was sampled from a human donor with melanoma. The J gene is TRBJ2-1, the V gene TRBV6-5, with D perhaps TRBD1 (6 bases). Sequenced material: CD8+ T cells sorted from blood (inferred from file names), taken from a patient given nivolumab and ipilimumab in sequence. In nucleotides, the CDR3 is TGTGCCAGCAGTTGGGGACAAGGGTCTGGCAATGAGCAGTTCTTC. It encodes CASSWGQGSGNEQFF.